In its sample, the clone carrying this T cell receptor (beta chain) was seen many times. In TCRdb, the 5' RACE reads were re-called with MiXCR into one record per CDR3 protein. In the table there are about 18,000 distinct CDR3 sequences, under 4% of which are singletons. This record comes from a study of neurological immune-mediated disorders. Germline V gene data show CDR1 as MNHNS and CDR2 as SASEGT. The J segment lost 4 bases and the V segment lost 4 bases, leaving 11 bases of the junction unmatched. The CDR3 extends over 16 amino acids. Sample: CD8+ T cells from blood. This clonotype was obtained from a woman aged 40 to 50 in good health. J is TRBJ2-3 and V is TRBV6-1; 7 nucleotides agree with TRBD2. The CDR3 region is CASSVKAGEGSDTQYF. In DNA form, the CDR3 reads TGTGCCAGCAGTGTTAAGGCGGGAGAAGGTTCAGATACGCAGTATTTT.